Below are 23 T cell receptor beta chains sequenced from a single sample in a study of neurological immune-mediated disorders. TCRdb called the 5' RACE reads again in MiXCR, with one record for every CDR3 protein. Among about 55,000 distinct CDR3 sequences, less than 5% were seen once, and the ten largest hold around 2.8%. Specimen: PBMCs. These receptors were obtained from a man aged 45-65 years with multiple sclerosis.

The table lists this clonotype with many counts. V is TRBV5-1 and J is TRBJ2-3; 13 nucleotides agree with TRBD2. The CDR3 totals 15 residues. CDR1 SGHRS and CDR2 YFSETQ come from the germline V gene. The V and J ends lost 4 bases and 4 bases, in that order; junction bases with no gene match: 3. The chain's CDR3 is CASSPGTSGADTQYF. The CDR3 DNA reads as TGCGCCAGCAGCCCCGGGACTAGCGGGGCAGATACGCAGTATTTT.

V usage is TRBV7-9 and J usage is TRBJ1-5; the D is unclear. The germline V gene has CDR1 SEHNR and CDR2 FQNEAQ (reference sequence). The V and J ends lost 6 bases and 1 base respectively, with 10 bases between them. The CDR3 is 14 amino acids. The CDR3 sequence is CASRSDASNQPQHF. CDR3 sequence (DNA): TGTGCCAGCAGGTCAGATGCGAGCAATCAGCCCCAGCATTTT.

This clonotype showed up just a few times. The rearrangement uses TRBV5-1 and TRBJ2-7, with a weak D call TRBD1 (6 bases). Germline V CDR1 and CDR2: SGHRS, YFSETQ. The CDR3 length is 14 residues. Trimming shortened V by 6 bases and J by 6 bases, and 19 bases separated the two germline ends. The CDR3 DNA reads as TGCGCCAGCACACGAGGGGACACAGTGCGCGAGCAGTACTTC. Protein product: CASTRGDTVREQYF. Variable domain in full (rest from reference TRBV5-1 and TRBJ2-7): KAGVTQTPRYLIKTRGQQVTLSCSPISGHRSVSWYQQTPGQGLQFLFEYFSETQRNKGNFPGRFSGRQFSNSRSEMNVSTLELGDSALYLCASTRGDTVREQYFGPGTRLTVT.

This clonotype has at least ten counts. The V gene is TRBV12-3 or TRBV12-4, the J gene TRBJ1-5, with TRBD1 matching 8 bases. J was trimmed by 5 bases and V by 8 bases; bases with no gene match: 2. The length of the CDR3 is 12 residues. CDR3 DNA: TGTGCCAGCGCGACAGGGGATCAGCCCCAGCATTTT. It translates to CASATGDQPQHF.

In this sample, this clonotype turned up many times. The chain joins TRBV20-1 to TRBJ1-2; D remains unclear. The CDR3 totals 9 residues. The germline CDR1 and CDR2 sequences are DFQATT and SNEGSKA (reference sequence). CDR3 amino acids: CLIWVGYTF. DNA of the CDR3: TGCCTCATATGGGTTGGCTACACCTTC.

In nucleotides, the CDR3 is TGCGCCAGCAGCTTGGTTAGCGGAAGGAGCTCCTACGAGCAGTACTTC. As protein: CASSLVSGRSSYEQYF. J is TRBJ2-7 and V is TRBV5-1; possible D gene TRBD2, 6 bases. V was clipped by 0 bases and J by 0 bases, with 13 bases between them. CDR3 length equals 16 residues. The germline V gene encodes CDR1 SGHRS and CDR2 YFSETQ.

This clonotype was picked up many times. The chain has TRBV5-1 and TRBJ1-3, with no clear D. Deletions cut 0 bases from V and 7 bases from J, with 5 bases between. In germline, CDR1 is SGHRS, CDR2 YFSETQ. The CDR3 runs to 12 residues. The CDR3 DNA sequence: TGCGCCAGCAGCTTGGCGGGGAACACCATATATTTT. Translating gives CASSLAGNTIYF.

Notes on this clonotype: One base away lies a much larger clone, so this may be a sequencing read error. The chain combines TRBV2 with TRBJ1-5; D remains unclear. The CDR3 is 14 amino acids. The germline V and J ends were trimmed by 3 bases and 4 bases, with 10 bases remaining between them. Germline CDR1 reads SNHLY; CDR2 reads FYNNEI. The CDR3 DNA sequence: TGTGCCAGCAGTGATGGGAAGGCTAATCAGCCCCAGCATTTT. Protein product: CASSDGKANQPQHF.

Ten or more counts support this clonotype. This chain connects TRBV25-1 to TRBJ1-4; 7 positions match TRBD1. Germline V gene data show CDR1 as MGHDK and CDR2 as SYGVNS. CDR3 size: 13 residues. V dropped 8 bases and J dropped 8; count of bases not matched to a gene: 8. The CDR3 loop reads CASSGQEGEKLFF. In DNA form, the CDR3 reads TGTGCCAGCTCTGGACAGGAGGGGGAAAAACTGTTTTTT.

Concerning this clonotype itself: A read error may be the cause here, since a much bigger clone is one base away. CDR3 loop: CASSLDGYTGELFF. CDR3 DNA: TGTGCCAGCAGCTTGGATGGATACACCGGGGAGCTGTTTTTT. The genes are TRBV5-4 and TRBJ2-2; no reliable D call. V was clipped by 0 bases and J by 3 bases, with 6 bases between them. Germline CDR1 reads SGHNT; CDR2 reads YYREEE (reference sequence). The CDR3 has 14 amino acids.

This clonotype has ten or more counts. The rearrangement joins TRBV5-5 to TRBJ1-1; 12 bases fit TRBD1. Looked up from germline, CDR1 is SGHKS and CDR2 is YYEKEE (reference sequence). V shed 2 bases and J 6 bases; nucleotides not matched to a gene: 2. There are 14 residues in the CDR3. The CDR3 sequence: CASSFGTGGPEAFF. DNA for the CDR3: TGTGCCAGCAGCTTCGGGACAGGGGGCCCTGAAGCTTTCTTT.

In this sample, this clonotype turned up many times. At one end the junction does not follow the germline gene, possibly because of a read error. The genes are TRBV5-6 and TRBJ1-6; the D is unclear. In germline, CDR1 is SGHDT, CDR2 YYEEEE. CDR3 size: 14 residues. The chain's CDR3 is CASSLADGDSPLNF. The CDR3 nucleotides read TGTGCCAGCAGCTTGGCTGACGGCGATTCACCCCTCAACTTT.

This clonotype was seen ten or more times. This sequence joins TRBV28 and TRBJ2-4; D is possibly TRBD1 (6 bases). This CDR3 has 15 amino acids. The germline V gene encodes CDR1 MDHEN and CDR2 SYDVKM. Trimming took off 4 bases at V and 0 bases at J, with 10 bases between the two ends. The DNA of the CDR3 is TGTGCCAGCAGTTCACAGGGTCTAGCCAAAAACATTCAGTACTTC. It codes for CASSSQGLAKNIQYF.

This clonotype was counted many times. This chain links TRBV29-1 with TRBJ1-5; D is unclear. V lost 4 bases and J 0 bases, leaving 10 bases between the germline ends. The CDR3 is made up of 14 amino acids. The germline CDR1 and CDR2 sequences are SQVTM and ANQGSEA. Here the CDR3 DNA reads TGCAGCGTTGGCGTTGGCGGTAGCAATCAGCCCCAGCATTTT. Translation gives CSVGVGGSNQPQHF.

This clonotype turned up a few times. The chain is built from TRBV14 and TRBJ2-2; D assignment may be TRBD1 or TRBD2 (5 bases each). The CDR3 consists of 13 residues. V was pared by 8 bases and J by 7 bases, with 14 bases between. Germline CDR1 and CDR2: SGHDN and FVKESK. CDR3 sequence reads: CASRGQAYGELFF. CDR3 nucleotide sequence: TGTGCCAGCCGGGGCCAAGCTTACGGGGAGCTGTTTTTT.

This clonotype was observed a few times. In DNA form, the CDR3 reads TGCAGTGCTAGAGACCGACTGGGCAGGGGTGACTACGAGCAGTACTTC. It codes for CSARDRLGRGDYEQYF. V usage is TRBV20-1 and J usage is TRBJ2-7; a weak D match, TRBD1 (6 bases). The CDR3 consists of 16 residues. V was cut by 0 bases and J by 3 bases, with 18 bases left in between. Germline loops: CDR1 DFQATT, CDR2 SNEGSKA (reference sequence).

This clonotype was detected ten times or more. This rearrangement joins TRBV20-1 to TRBJ2-7; D unresolved. V was pared by 5 bases and J by 0 bases, with 5 bases between. This CDR3 contains 11 residues. Germline CDR1 is DFQATT and CDR2 is SNEGSKA (reference sequence). CDR3 nucleotide sequence: TGCAGTGCTGGGATCTCCTACGAGCAGTACTTC. Protein: CSAGISYEQYF.

Ten or more counts support this clonotype. The chain couples TRBV7-6 to TRBJ2-2; the D gene is possibly TRBD2 (5 bases). V was clipped by 5 bases and J by 7 bases, with 11 bases between them. The CDR3 covers 13 residues. Germline CDR1 SGHVS, CDR2 FNYEAQ. CDR3 sequence (DNA): TGTGCCAGCAGCCCCCTGGGAGTCGGGGAGCTGTTTTTT. Translation gives CASSPLGVGELFF.

The J gene is TRBJ2-5, the V gene TRBV7-9; D unclear. CDR1 is SEHNR, CDR2 FQNEAQ, per germline (reference sequence). The CDR3 covers 15 residues. Trimming took 2 bases from V and 1 from J, leaving 11 bases between them. The CDR3, as DNA: TGTGCCAGCAGCTTACCCCGGACGACCCAAGAGACCCAGTACTTC. Residues: CASSLPRTTQETQYF.

Ten or more counts support this clonotype. The rearrangement uses TRBV6-2 or TRBV6-3 and TRBJ1-1, with D possibly TRBD1 on 6 matching bases. The CDR3 is made up of 14 amino acids. V was pared by 6 bases and J by 0 bases, with 11 bases between. Germline V gives CDR1 MNHEY, CDR2 SVGEGT. The CDR3 nucleotides are TGTGCCAGCAGCCCAGGACAGCTGAACACTGAAGCTTTCTTT. Residues: CASSPGQLNTEAFF.

The chain has TRBV28 and TRBJ1-2; a possible D gene is TRBD1 (6 bases). Trimming left V 10 bases short and J 0 bases short, with 12 bases between. The CDR3 totals 13 residues. CDR1 is MDHEN, CDR2 SYDVKM, per germline. The CDR3 sequence is CATNRAPNYGYTF. The CDR3 DNA reads as TGTGCCACCAACAGGGCCCCTAACTATGGCTACACCTTC.

This clonotype was recorded at least ten times. V and J are TRBV12-3 or TRBV12-4 and TRBJ2-5, with D perhaps being TRBD1 or TRBD2 (6 bases each). The CDR3 has 15 amino acids. The germline V and J ends were trimmed by 9 bases and 1 base, with 18 bases remaining between them. CDR3 nucleotide sequence: TGTGCCAGTTCTCGTCGGGGGCCAGCCCAAGAGACCCAGTACTTC. Amino acid sequence: CASSRRGPAQETQYF.

By sample share, this clonotype is medium-sized. This chain links TRBV7-6 with TRBJ2-7; TRBD2 matches 7 bases. The germline V gene has CDR1 SGHVS and CDR2 FNYEAQ. J was trimmed by 4 bases and V by 1 base; bases with no gene match: 10. The CDR3 sequence is 16 residues long. CDR3: CASSLDYQGAGYEQYF. The CDR3 coding sequence is TGTGCCAGCAGCTTAGATTATCAGGGAGCGGGGTACGAGCAGTACTTC.